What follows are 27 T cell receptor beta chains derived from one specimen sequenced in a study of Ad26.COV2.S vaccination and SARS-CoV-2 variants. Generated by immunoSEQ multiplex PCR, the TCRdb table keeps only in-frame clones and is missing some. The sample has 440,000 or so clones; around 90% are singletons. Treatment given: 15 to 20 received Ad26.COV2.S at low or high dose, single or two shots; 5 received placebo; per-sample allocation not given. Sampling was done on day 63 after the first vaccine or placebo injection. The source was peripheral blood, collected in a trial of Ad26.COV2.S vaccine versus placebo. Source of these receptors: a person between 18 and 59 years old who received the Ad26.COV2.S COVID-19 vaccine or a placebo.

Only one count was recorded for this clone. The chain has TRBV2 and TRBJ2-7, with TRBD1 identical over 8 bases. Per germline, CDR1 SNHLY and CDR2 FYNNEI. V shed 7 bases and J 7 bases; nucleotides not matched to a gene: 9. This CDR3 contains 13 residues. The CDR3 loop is CASNRGDRGEQYF. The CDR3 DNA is TGTGCCAGCAACAGGGGGGATCGCGGGGAGCAGTACTTC.

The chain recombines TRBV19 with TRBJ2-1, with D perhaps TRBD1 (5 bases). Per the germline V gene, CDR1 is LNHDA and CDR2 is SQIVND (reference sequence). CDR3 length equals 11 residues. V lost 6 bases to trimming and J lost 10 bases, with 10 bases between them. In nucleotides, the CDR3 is TGTGCCAGTAGCCCAGACAGAGAGCAGTTCTTC. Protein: CASSPDREQFF.

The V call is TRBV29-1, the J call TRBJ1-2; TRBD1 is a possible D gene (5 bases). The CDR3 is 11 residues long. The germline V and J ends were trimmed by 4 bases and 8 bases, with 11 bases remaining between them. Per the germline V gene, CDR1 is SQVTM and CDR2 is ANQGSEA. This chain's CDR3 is CSVAGGRGYTF. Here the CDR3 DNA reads TGCAGCGTTGCGGGGGGTCGGGGCTACACCTTC.

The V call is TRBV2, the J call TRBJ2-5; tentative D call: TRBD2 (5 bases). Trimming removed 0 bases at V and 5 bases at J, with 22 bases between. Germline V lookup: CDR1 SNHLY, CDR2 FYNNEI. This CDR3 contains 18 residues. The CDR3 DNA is TGTGCCAGCAGTGAAGCCCCGAGGATTACGGGGAATTCGGAGACCCAGTACTTC. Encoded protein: CASSEAPRITGNSETQYF.

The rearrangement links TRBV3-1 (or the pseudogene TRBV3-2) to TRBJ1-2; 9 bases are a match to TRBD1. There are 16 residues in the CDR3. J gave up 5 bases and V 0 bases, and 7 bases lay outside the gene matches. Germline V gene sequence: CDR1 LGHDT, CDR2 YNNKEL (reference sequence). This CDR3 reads CASSQDSPGTGYGYTF. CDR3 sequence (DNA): TGTGCCAGCAGCCAAGATTCACCAGGGACAGGGTATGGCTACACCTTC.

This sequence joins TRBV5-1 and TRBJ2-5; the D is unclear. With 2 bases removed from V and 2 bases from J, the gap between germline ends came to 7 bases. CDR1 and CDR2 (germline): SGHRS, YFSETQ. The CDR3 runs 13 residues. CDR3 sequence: CASSFAQQETQYF. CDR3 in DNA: TGCGCCAGCAGCTTTGCCCAACAAGAGACCCAGTACTTC.

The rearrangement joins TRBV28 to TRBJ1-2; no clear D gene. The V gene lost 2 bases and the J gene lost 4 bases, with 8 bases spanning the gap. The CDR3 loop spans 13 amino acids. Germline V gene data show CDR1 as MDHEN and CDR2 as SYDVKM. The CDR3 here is CASSLIVGYGYTF. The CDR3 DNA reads TGTGCCAGCAGTTTAATTGTCGGCTATGGCTACACCTTC.

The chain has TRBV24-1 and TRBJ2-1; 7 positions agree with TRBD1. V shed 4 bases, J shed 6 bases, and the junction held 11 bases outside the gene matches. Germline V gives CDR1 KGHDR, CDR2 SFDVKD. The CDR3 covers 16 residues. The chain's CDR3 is CATSEWTGLGLNEQFF. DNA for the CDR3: TGTGCCACCAGTGAGTGGACAGGTCTGGGCCTCAATGAGCAGTTCTTC.

CDR3 sequence: CASSLPDRAHEQYF. The CDR3 bases are TGTGCCAGCAGCTTACCCGACAGGGCCCACGAGCAGTACTTC. The chain employs TRBV7-9 and TRBJ2-7, with 7 bases matching TRBD1. The CDR3 covers 14 residues. The germline V gene has CDR1 SEHNR and CDR2 FQNEAQ (reference sequence). V gave up 2 bases and J gave up 5 bases; unmatched junction bases: 6.

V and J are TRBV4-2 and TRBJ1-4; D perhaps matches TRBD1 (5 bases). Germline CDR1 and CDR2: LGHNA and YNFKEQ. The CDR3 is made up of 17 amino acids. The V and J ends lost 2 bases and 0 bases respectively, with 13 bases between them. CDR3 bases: TGTGCCAGCAGCCAACATGGGGGGGTTGCAACTAATGAAAAACTGTTTTTT. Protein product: CASSQHGGVATNEKLFF.

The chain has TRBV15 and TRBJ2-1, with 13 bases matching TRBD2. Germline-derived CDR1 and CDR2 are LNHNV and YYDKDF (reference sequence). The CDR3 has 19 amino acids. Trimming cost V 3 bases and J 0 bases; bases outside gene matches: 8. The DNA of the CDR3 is TGTGCCACCAGCAGGCAGGGACTAGCGGGACTAAGCTCCTACAATGAGCAGTTCTTC. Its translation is CATSRQGLAGLSSYNEQFF.

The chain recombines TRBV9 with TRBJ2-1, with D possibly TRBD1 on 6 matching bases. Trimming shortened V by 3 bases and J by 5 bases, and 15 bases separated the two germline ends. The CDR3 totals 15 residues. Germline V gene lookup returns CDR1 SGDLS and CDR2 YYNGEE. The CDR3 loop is CASSAQGFLHNEQFF. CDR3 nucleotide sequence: TGTGCCAGCAGCGCCCAGGGGTTTCTCCACAATGAGCAGTTCTTC.

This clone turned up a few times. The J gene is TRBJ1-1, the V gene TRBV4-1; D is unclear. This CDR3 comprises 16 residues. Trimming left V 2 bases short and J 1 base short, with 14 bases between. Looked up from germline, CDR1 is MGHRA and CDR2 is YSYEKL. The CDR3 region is CASSQLFAPWNTEAFF. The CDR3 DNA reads TGCGCCAGCAGCCAACTTTTTGCCCCCTGGAACACTGAAGCTTTCTTT.

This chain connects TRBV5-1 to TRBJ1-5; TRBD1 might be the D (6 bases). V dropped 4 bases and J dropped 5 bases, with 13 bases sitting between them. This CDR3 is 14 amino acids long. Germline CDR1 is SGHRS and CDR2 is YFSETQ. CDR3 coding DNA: TGCGCCAGCAGCCAACAGGGAGGGGATCAGCCCCAGCATTTT. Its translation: CASSQQGGDQPQHF.

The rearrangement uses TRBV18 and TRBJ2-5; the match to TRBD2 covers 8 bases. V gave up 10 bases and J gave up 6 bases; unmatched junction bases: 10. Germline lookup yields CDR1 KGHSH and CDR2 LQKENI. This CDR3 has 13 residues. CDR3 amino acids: CATLGGERKTQYF. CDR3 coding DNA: TGTGCCACCCTCGGGGGGGAGAGGAAGACCCAGTACTTC. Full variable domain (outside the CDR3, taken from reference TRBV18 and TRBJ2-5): NAGVMQNPRHLVRRRGQEARLRCSPMKGHSHVYWYRQLPEEGLKFMVYLQKENIIDESGMPKERFSAEFPKEGPSILRIQQVVRGDSAAYFCATLGGERKTQYFGPGTRLLVL.

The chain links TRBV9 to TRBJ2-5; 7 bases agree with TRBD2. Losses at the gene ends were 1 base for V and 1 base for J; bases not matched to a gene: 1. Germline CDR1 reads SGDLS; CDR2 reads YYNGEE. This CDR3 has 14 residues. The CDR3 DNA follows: TGTGCCAGCAGCGTACTAGCGGCCCAAGAGACCCAGTACTTC. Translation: CASSVLAAQETQYF.

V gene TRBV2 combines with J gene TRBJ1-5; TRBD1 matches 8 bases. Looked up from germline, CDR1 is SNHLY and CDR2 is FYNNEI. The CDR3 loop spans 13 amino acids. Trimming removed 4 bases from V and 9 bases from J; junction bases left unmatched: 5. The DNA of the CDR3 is TGTGCCAGCAGTGGACAGGGGAGTGGGCCCCAGCATTTT. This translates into CASSGQGSGPQHF.

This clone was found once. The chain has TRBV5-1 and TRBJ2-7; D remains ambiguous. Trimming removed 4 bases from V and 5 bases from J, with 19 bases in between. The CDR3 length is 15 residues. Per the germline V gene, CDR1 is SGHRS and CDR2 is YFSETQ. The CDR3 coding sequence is TGCGCCAGCAGCCTGGTGGCGCCCCAAGGAAACGAGCAGTACTTC. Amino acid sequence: CASSLVAPQGNEQYF.

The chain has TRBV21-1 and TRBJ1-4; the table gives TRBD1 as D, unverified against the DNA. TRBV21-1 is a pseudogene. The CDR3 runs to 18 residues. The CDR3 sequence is CASSTLPQVQSTNEKLFF. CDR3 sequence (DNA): TGTGCCAGCAGCACCCTACCCCAAGTACAGTCAACTAATGAAAAACTGTTTTTT.

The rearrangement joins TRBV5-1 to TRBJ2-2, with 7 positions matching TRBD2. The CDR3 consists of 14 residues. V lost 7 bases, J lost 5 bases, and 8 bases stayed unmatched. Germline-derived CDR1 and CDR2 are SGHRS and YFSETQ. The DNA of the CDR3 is TGCGCCAGCGGGGCGGGGGATTGGACCGGGGAGCTGTTTTTT. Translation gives CASGAGDWTGELFF.

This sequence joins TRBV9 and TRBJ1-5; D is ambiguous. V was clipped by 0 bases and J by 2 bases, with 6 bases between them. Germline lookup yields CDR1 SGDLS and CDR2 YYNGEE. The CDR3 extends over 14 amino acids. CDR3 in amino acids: CASSVAGGNQPQHF. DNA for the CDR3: TGTGCCAGCAGCGTAGCGGGTGGCAATCAGCCCCAGCATTTT.

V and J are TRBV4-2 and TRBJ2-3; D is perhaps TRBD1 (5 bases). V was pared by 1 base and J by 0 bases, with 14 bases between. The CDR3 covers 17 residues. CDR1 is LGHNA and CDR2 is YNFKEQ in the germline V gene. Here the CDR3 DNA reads TGTGCCAGCAGCCAAGGGTTCAGGGAATCTAGCACAGATACGCAGTATTTT. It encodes CASSQGFRESSTDTQYF.

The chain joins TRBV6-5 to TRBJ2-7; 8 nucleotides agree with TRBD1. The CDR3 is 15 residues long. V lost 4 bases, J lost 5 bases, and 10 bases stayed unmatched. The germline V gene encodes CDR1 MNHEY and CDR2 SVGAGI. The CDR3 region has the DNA TGTGCCAGCAGTTCTGCGACAGGGGATGTTGACGAGCAGTACTTC. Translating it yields CASSSATGDVDEQYF.

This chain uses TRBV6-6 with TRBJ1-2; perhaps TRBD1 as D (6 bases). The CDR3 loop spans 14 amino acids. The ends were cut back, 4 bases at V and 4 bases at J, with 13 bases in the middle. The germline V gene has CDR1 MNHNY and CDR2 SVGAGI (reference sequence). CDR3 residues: CASSSTGRRYGYTF. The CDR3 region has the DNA TGTGCCAGCAGTTCCACAGGGCGCCGCTATGGCTACACCTTC.

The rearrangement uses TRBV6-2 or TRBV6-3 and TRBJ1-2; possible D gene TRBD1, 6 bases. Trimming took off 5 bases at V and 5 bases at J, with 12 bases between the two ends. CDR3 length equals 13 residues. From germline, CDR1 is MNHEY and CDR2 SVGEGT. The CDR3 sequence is CASSRTALYGYTF. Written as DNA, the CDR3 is TGTGCCAGCAGTCGGACAGCCCTTTATGGCTACACCTTC.

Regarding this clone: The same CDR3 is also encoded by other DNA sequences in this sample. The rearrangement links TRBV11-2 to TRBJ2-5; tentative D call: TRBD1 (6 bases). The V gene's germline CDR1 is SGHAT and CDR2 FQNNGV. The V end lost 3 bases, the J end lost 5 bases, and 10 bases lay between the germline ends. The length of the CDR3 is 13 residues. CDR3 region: CASSFQGRETQYF. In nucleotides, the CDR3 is TGTGCCAGCAGCTTCCAGGGGCGGGAGACCCAGTACTTC.

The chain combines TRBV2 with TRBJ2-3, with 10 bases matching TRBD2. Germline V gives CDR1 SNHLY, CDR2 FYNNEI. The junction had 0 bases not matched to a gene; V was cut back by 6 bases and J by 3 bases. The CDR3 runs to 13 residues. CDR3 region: CASRTSGTDTQYF. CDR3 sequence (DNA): TGTGCCAGCAGGACTAGCGGGACAGATACGCAGTATTTT.